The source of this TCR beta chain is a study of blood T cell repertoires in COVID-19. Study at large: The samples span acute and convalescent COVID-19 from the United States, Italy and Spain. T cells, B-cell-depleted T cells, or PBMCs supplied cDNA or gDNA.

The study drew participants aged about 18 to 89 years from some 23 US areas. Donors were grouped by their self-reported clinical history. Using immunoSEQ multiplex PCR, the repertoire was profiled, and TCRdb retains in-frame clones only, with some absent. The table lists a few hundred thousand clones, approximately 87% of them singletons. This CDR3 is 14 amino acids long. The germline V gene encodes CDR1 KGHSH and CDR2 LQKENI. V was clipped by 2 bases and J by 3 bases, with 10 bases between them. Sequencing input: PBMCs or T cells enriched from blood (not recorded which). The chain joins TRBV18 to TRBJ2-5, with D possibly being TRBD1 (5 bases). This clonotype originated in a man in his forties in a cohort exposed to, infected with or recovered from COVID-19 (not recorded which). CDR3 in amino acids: CASSPSRVEETQYF. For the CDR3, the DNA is TGTGCCAGCTCACCAAGCAGGGTGGAAGAGACCCAGTACTTC.